This TCR beta chain was sequenced for a study of OX40 agonist ivuxolimab in advanced cancers. Study-wide background: Those enrolled were approximately 78% male, with a mean age of approximately 60 years and ages from roughly 20 to 85.

Some clones are missing from TCRdb's copy, which holds only in-frame ones; the method was immunoSEQ multiplex PCR. The sample includes tens of thousands of clones, 80% to 85% of them seen just once. Blood sampling was done at baseline, cycle 4 day 1, and cycle 7 day 1. The starting material was CD4+ or CD8+ T cells sorted from blood, obtained in a trial of the OX40 agonist ivuxolimab. This TCR derives from an adult with an advanced solid tumor such as melanoma, head and neck, liver or kidney cancer.

CDR3 bases: TGTGCCAGCAGTTTAGGGACAGGGCGGCAAGAGACCCAGTACTTC. Its protein product is CASSLGTGRQETQYF. The chain employs TRBV28 and TRBJ2-5; 9 nucleotides line up with TRBD1. J lost 2 bases, V lost 2 bases, and 3 bases had no gene match. The V gene's germline CDR1 is MDHEN and CDR2 SYDVKM. This CDR3 is built from 15 residues.